This TCR beta chain is from a study of T cell responses to AZD1222 COVID-19 vaccine. Whole-study findings and limits: Per reports, nearly half of all spike-specific TCRs target regions that are unmutated in variants. Breadth and depth of Spike-specific TCRs rose after two AZD1222 doses.

Libraries were prepared by immunoSEQ multiplex PCR; TCRdb keeps only in-frame clonotypes and omits some of them. The sample includes some 200,000 clones, about 92% of them seen just once. This clone was counted once. Its target is unknown. The germline V gene encodes CDR1 KGHSH and CDR2 LQKENI. The CDR3 is 15 residues long. Unmatched junction bases numbered 8, after V lost 5 bases and J lost 7 bases. This material consisted of peripheral blood, taken on day 0 of MenACWY control vaccination. The TCR sequence derives from an adult in good health. V is TRBV18 and J is TRBJ1-6; 7 bases match TRBD1. The CDR3 is CASSELDRVNSPLHF. Written as DNA, the CDR3 is TGTGCCAGCTCAGAACTCGACAGGGTAAATTCACCCCTCCACTTT. Using reference TRBV18 and TRBJ1-6 for the parts outside the CDR3, the full variable domain is NAGVMQNPRHLVRRRGQEARLRCSPMKGHSHVYWYRQLPEEGLKFMVYLQKENIIDESGMPKERFSAEFPKEGPSILRIQQVVRGDSAAYFCASSELDRVNSPLHFGNGTRLTVT.